This T cell receptor (beta chain) is drawn from a study of blood T cell repertoires in COVID-19. Overall study context: The United States, Italy and Spain provided the acute and convalescent COVID-19 samples. Sample material is recorded as cDNA or gDNA derived from T cells, B-cell-depleted T cells, or PBMCs.

Original data processing: Amplification of reference gene primers was used by the study to estimate nucleated cell counts. Only in-frame clones appear in the TCRdb table, and some are missing; sequencing was by immunoSEQ multiplex PCR. V and J calls and clone size are as listed in that table; D and trimming were resolved from the DNA. The profile shows roughly 230,000 clones, 80% to 85% of them singletons. Input material: peripheral blood. This TCR derives from a man aged 45-65 years with active or convalescent COVID-19.

CDR3 DNA sequence: TGTGCCACCAGCAGAGATCCGGGCAGGGTGTATGAGCAGTACTTC. Protein product: CATSRDPGRVYEQYF. This chain joins TRBV15 and TRBJ2-7, with TRBD1 as a possible D gene (5 bases). Trimming removed 0 bases from V and 7 bases from J, with 16 bases in between. The germline V gene has CDR1 LNHNV and CDR2 YYDKDF (reference sequence). This CDR3 spans 15 amino acids.